The 24 T cell receptor beta chains in this list originate from one sample, sequenced in a study of control samples from healthy donors and cancer patients. Assay used: immunoSEQ multiplex PCR; TCRdb lists only in-frame clones, some missing. Here the sample spans hundreds of thousands of clones, approximately 92% being singletons. Sequences were obtained from PBMCs. Receptors were obtained from a man aged 35 to 55 with head and neck cancer.

V gene TRBV28 combines with J gene TRBJ2-2; D is ambiguous. Germline CDR1 is MDHEN and CDR2 is SYDVKM. The CDR3 is made up of 16 amino acids. The germline V and J ends were trimmed by 4 bases and 0 bases, with 12 bases remaining between them. DNA for the CDR3: TGTGCCAGCAGTTCTCTAAGGGTCGCGAACACCGGGGAGCTGTTTTTT. Translation gives CASSSLRVANTGELFF.

The CDR3 DNA sequence: TGTGCCAGTAGTATTTGGGGACTCAATGAGCAGTTCTTC. Translation gives CASSIWGLNEQFF. The chain employs TRBV19 and TRBJ2-1, with D perhaps TRBD2 (6 bases). This CDR3 is built from 13 residues. V was pared by 3 bases and J by 6 bases, with 9 bases between. Germline V CDR1 and CDR2: LNHDA, SQIVND (reference sequence).

CDR3 amino acids: CASSYSWENTEAFF. The DNA for the CDR3 is TGTGCCAGCAGCTACAGTTGGGAAAACACTGAAGCTTTCTTT. J is TRBJ1-1 and V is TRBV7-2; D unclear. The CDR3 runs to 14 residues. From germline, CDR1 is SGHTA and CDR2 FQGNSA. V lost 4 bases, J lost 2 bases, and 11 bases lay in between.

This clone appeared a single time. The chain links TRBV6-5 to TRBJ1-2; unclear D gene. Germline CDR1 and CDR2: MNHEY and SVGAGI. The ends were cut back, 2 bases at V and 4 bases at J, with 14 bases in the middle. This CDR3 spans 15 amino acids. CDR3 amino acids: CASSYRGMGSYGYTF. The CDR3 nucleotides are TGTGCCAGCAGTTACCGGGGAATGGGCAGCTATGGCTACACCTTC.

This clone was counted between two and nine times. The rearrangement uses TRBV12-5 and TRBJ1-5; D is unresolved. The CDR3 is 14 amino acids. Trimming left V 3 bases short and J 6 bases short, with 12 bases between. Germline CDR1 and CDR2: LGHNT and FRNRAP. The CDR3 DNA reads TGTGCTAGTGGTTTAGGGCAGATGGGTCAGCCCCAGCATTTT. It encodes CASGLGQMGQPQHF. The whole variable domain, remainder taken from reference TRBV12-5 and TRBJ1-5, is DARVTQTPRHKVTEMGQEVTMRCQPILGHNTVFWYRQTMMQGLELLAYFRNRAPLDDSGMPKDRFSAEMPDATLATLKIQPSEPRDSAVYFCASGLGQMGQPQHFGDGTRLSIL.

The rearrangement uses TRBV25-1 and TRBJ2-1, with D unresolved. From germline, CDR1 is MGHDK and CDR2 SYGVNS. Between the trimmed V and J ends, which lost 2 bases and 8 bases, there was a span of 13 bases. The length of the CDR3 is 14 residues. CDR3 nucleotides: TGTGCCAGCAGTGAACCTTCATCATACGATGAGCAGTTCTTC. Amino acids: CASSEPSSYDEQFF.

The J gene is TRBJ2-7, the V gene TRBV9; perhaps TRBD2 as D (6 bases). The germline V gene has CDR1 SGDLS and CDR2 YYNGEE. This CDR3 is 15 amino acids long. The V end lost 4 bases, the J end lost 5 bases, and 19 bases lay between the germline ends. This chain's CDR3 is CASSPTLAGFHEQYF. The CDR3 nucleotides read TGTGCCAGCAGCCCCACCCTGGCGGGGTTCCACGAGCAGTACTTC.

This chain links TRBV23-1 with TRBJ2-3; D is uncertain. TRBV23-1 is flagged as an ORF with uncertain function. This CDR3 has 14 residues. V was trimmed by 2 bases and J by 0 bases, leaving 6 bases between them. The CDR3, as DNA: TGCGCCAGCAGTCAAGCCTATAGCACAGATACGCAGTATTTT. Its translation: CASSQAYSTDTQYF.

The chain recombines TRBV9 with TRBJ1-2; TRBD1 aligns across 7 bases. Unmatched junction bases numbered 8, after V lost 0 bases and J lost 0 bases. The CDR3 length is 17 residues. CDR1 SGDLS and CDR2 YYNGEE come from the germline V gene. CDR3 residues: CASSVGPGGWANYGYTF. The CDR3 DNA is TGTGCCAGCAGCGTAGGGCCAGGGGGGTGGGCTAACTATGGCTACACCTTC.

The chain combines TRBV24-1 with TRBJ2-3; possible D gene TRBD2, 6 bases. With 3 bases removed from V and 1 base from J, the gap between germline ends came to 13 bases. Germline CDR1 reads KGHDR; CDR2 reads SFDVKD. This CDR3 has 16 amino acids. The chain's CDR3 is CATSDRTGRRTDTQYF. The CDR3 DNA follows: TGTGCCACCAGTGATCGTACCGGGAGACGCACAGATACGCAGTATTTT.

The V and J genes are TRBV10-3 and TRBJ2-3; 7 bases are a match to TRBD1. Trimming took 6 bases from V and 3 from J; bases not matched to a gene: 6. The CDR3 sequence is 14 residues long. Germline V gene lookup returns CDR1 ENHRY and CDR2 SYGVKD. The chain's CDR3 is CAISPTGTTDTQYF. CDR3 coding DNA: TGTGCCATCAGCCCGACAGGGACGACAGATACGCAGTATTTT.

This chain uses TRBV4-3 with TRBJ1-2, with D hard to call. V was trimmed by 0 bases and J by 0 bases, leaving 11 bases between them. The germline V gene encodes CDR1 LGHNA and CDR2 YSLEER. The CDR3 loop spans 16 amino acids. CDR3: CASSQDLRNSNYGYTF. CDR3 nucleotides: TGCGCCAGCAGCCAAGATCTGAGAAATTCTAACTATGGCTACACCTTC.

The V and J genes are TRBV28 and TRBJ2-7, with D perhaps assigned TRBD1 or TRBD2 (5 bases each). Germline CDR1 reads MDHEN; CDR2 reads SYDVKM. The ends were cut back, 5 bases at V and 2 bases at J, with 28 bases in the middle. The CDR3 extends over 19 amino acids. CDR3 nucleotide sequence: TGTGCCAGCAGTCCGAGACCATCTCCGGGACGCCTTTTTACCTACGAGCAGTACTTC. Amino acid sequence: CASSPRPSPGRLFTYEQYF.

The chain has TRBV7-3 and TRBJ2-6; the D is unclear. Trimming stripped 2 bases from V and 1 base from J, with 9 bases between. The CDR3 has 16 residues. The germline gives CDR1 SGHTA, CDR2 FQGTGA. CDR3 residues: CASSLPLGSGANVLTF. CDR3 DNA: TGTGCCAGCAGCTTACCGTTGGGATCTGGGGCCAACGTCCTGACTTTC.

The rearrangement links TRBV20-1 to TRBJ1-3; 7 nucleotides align to TRBD1. The CDR3 runs to 15 residues. Germline V gives CDR1 DFQATT, CDR2 SNEGSKA (reference sequence). J was trimmed by 2 bases and V by 3 bases; bases with no gene match: 7. CDR3 coding DNA: TGCAGTGCTAGTTCCCAGGGGGGACCTGGAAACACCATATATTTT. It is translated as CSASSQGGPGNTIYF.

The chain links TRBV27 to TRBJ2-3; tentative D call: TRBD1 (6 bases). Germline V CDR1 and CDR2: MNHEY, SMNVEV (reference sequence). The CDR3 totals 16 residues. V was clipped by 7 bases and J by 2 bases, with 19 bases between them. The CDR3 sequence is CASTETVGAPTDTQYF. The DNA of the CDR3 is TGTGCCAGCACCGAGACAGTGGGGGCCCCCACAGATACGCAGTATTTT.

This rearrangement joins TRBV20-1 to TRBJ2-1, with D maybe TRBD1 (6 bases). The ends were cut back, 3 bases at V and 7 bases at J, with 13 bases in the middle. The CDR3 loop spans 13 amino acids. CDR1 is DFQATT and CDR2 is SNEGSKA in the germline V gene (reference sequence). This chain's CDR3 is CSASHPGANEQFF. CDR3 DNA: TGCAGTGCTAGTCACCCAGGGGCGAATGAGCAGTTCTTC.

The J gene is TRBJ2-6, the V gene TRBV6-2 or TRBV6-3; 7 positions agree with TRBD1. The germline gives CDR1 MNHEY, CDR2 SVGEGT. This CDR3 has 17 amino acids. V lost 4 bases and J lost 2; bases outside the gene matches: 8. DNA of the CDR3: TGTGCCAGCAGTTCTCCTCATGACAGGGCTGGGGCCAACGTCCTGACTTTC. Translated, it gives CASSSPHDRAGANVLTF.

This chain joins TRBV11-3 and TRBJ1-1; D unresolved. Germline loops: CDR1 SGHNT, CDR2 YENEEA. V lost 2 bases, J lost 2 bases, and 6 bases lay in between. CDR3 length equals 13 residues. CDR3 region: CASSLNFNTEAFF. CDR3 coding DNA: TGTGCCAGCAGCTTAAACTTCAACACTGAAGCTTTCTTT.

The chain carries TRBV19 and TRBJ2-1; D perhaps matches TRBD2 (5 bases). The ends were cut back, 7 bases at V and 6 bases at J, with 13 bases in the middle. Looked up from germline, CDR1 is LNHDA and CDR2 is SQIVND (reference sequence). The CDR3 has 13 residues. The CDR3: CASTQGRANEQFF. The CDR3 DNA follows: TGTGCCAGTACTCAAGGGCGGGCCAATGAGCAGTTCTTC.

The chain uses TRBV27 and TRBJ2-2; 7 bases align to TRBD1. There are 16 residues in the CDR3. CDR1 and CDR2 (germline): MNHEY, SMNVEV (reference sequence). V shed 4 bases, J shed 7 bases, and the junction held 12 bases outside the gene matches. The CDR3 sequence is CASSSPPGGKGGELFF. CDR3 in DNA: TGTGCCAGCAGTTCCCCCCCAGGGGGTAAAGGCGGGGAGCTGTTTTTT.

The CDR3 spells CASSQNSGGFTYNEQFF. In DNA form, the CDR3 reads TGTGCCAGCAGCCAAAACAGCGGGGGGTTTACCTACAATGAGCAGTTCTTC. The chain is built from TRBV4-2 and TRBJ2-1; TRBD2 aligns across 9 bases. J lost 2 bases, V lost 2 bases, and 7 bases had no gene match. Germline loops: CDR1 LGHNA, CDR2 YNFKEQ. The CDR3 consists of 17 residues.

Details on this clone: This specimen includes other DNA sequences encoding the same CDR3. The CDR3 nucleotides are TGTGCCAGCAGTTTATTAGGACAGGGCCTCTTCGAGCAGTACTTC. This codes for CASSLLGQGLFEQYF. V is TRBV28 and J is TRBJ2-7; the match to TRBD1 covers 8 bases. The CDR3 consists of 15 residues. V lost 1 base to trimming and J lost 6 bases; unmatched junction nucleotides: 8. Germline loops: CDR1 MDHEN, CDR2 SYDVKM.

The V call is TRBV25-1, the J call TRBJ1-2; D ambiguous. V gave up 6 bases and J gave up 9 bases, with 14 bases separating them. Germline loops: CDR1 MGHDK, CDR2 SYGVNS. The CDR3 loop spans 12 amino acids. The CDR3 is CASSLGSSRYTF. The DNA of the CDR3 is TGTGCCAGCAGCCTCGGCTCGAGTCGCTACACCTTC.